This T cell receptor (beta chain) derives from a study of shared clonotypes between healthy human individuals. Profiling relied on immunoSEQ multiplex PCR, and the TCRdb table lists in-frame clones only, not all of them. The sample holds some 2.4 million clones, roughly 93% seen once. Study-wide findings and caveats: When naive CD4 clonotypes were compared across a handful of donors, 4% to 5.5% were shared. Despite large depth, sorted-subset datasets appeared incompletely sequenced.

Germline CDR1 is SGHRS and CDR2 is YFSETQ. V lost 4 bases to trimming and J lost 1 base; unmatched junction nucleotides: 5. The CDR3 is made up of 15 amino acids. As concerns this clone: Its target is not known.

Sequencing was done on a sample of naive CD4+ T cells from PBMCs. The subset is: CD45RA+ positively selected. This chain links TRBV5-1 with TRBJ2-5; 9 positions agree with TRBD1. The sequence was collected from a man aged 18 to 29 in good health. Some clones in this sample may be carry-over from other donors' samples. The CDR3 sequence: CASSDGQGIQETQYF. DNA of the CDR3: TGCGCCAGCAGCGATGGACAGGGGATCCAAGAGACCCAGTACTTC.